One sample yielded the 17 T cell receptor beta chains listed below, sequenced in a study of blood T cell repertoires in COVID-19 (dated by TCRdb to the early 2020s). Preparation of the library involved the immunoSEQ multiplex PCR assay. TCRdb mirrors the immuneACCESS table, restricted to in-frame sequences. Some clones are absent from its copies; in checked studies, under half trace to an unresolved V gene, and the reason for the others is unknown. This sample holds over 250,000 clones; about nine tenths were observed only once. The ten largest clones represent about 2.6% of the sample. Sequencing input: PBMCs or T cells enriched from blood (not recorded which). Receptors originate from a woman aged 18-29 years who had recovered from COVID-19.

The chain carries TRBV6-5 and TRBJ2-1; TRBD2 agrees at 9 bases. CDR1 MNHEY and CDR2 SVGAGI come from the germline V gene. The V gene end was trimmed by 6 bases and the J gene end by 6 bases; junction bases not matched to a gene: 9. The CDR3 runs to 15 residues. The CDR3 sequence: CASSPPSGISNEQFF. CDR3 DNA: TGTGCCAGCAGCCCCCCTAGCGGGATAAGCAATGAGCAGTTCTTC.

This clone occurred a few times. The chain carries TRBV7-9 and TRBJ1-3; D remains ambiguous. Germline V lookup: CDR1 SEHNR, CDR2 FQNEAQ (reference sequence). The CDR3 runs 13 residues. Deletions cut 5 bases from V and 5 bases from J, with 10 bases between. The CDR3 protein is CASSRGTRNTIYF. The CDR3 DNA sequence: TGTGCCAGCAGCCGAGGAACAAGAAACACCATATATTTT.

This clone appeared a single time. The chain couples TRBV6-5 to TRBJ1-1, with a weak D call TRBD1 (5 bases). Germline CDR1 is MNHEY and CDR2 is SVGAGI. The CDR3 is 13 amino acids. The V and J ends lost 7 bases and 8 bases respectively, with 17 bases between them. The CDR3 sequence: CASNLDLPGEAFF. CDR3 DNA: TGTGCCAGCAATCTAGACCTACCAGGGGAAGCTTTCTTT.

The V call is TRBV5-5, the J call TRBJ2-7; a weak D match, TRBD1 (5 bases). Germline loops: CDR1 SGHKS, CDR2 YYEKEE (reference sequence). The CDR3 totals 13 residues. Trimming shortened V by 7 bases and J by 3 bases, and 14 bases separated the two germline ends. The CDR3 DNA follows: TGTGCCAGCGGAAACCAGGGCCGCTACGAGCAGTACTTC. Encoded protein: CASGNQGRYEQYF.

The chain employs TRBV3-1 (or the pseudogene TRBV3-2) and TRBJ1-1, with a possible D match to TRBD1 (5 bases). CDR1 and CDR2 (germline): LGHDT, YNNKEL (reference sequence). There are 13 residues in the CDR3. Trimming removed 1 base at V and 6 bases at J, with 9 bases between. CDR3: CASSQAGAAEAFF. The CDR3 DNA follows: TGTGCCAGCAGCCAAGCTGGGGCGGCTGAAGCTTTCTTT.

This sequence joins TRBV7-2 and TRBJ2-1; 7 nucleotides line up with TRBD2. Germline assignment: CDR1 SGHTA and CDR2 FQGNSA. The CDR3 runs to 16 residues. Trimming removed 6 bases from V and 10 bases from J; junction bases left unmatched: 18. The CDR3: CASRPTWRDPGGEQFF. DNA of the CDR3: TGTGCCAGCAGACCCACCTGGCGGGACCCCGGGGGGGAGCAGTTCTTC.

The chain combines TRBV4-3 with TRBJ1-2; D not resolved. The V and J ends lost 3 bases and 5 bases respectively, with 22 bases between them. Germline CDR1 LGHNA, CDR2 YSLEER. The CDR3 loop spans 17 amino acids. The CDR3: CASSQEGGGLEGYGYTF. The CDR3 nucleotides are TGCGCCAGCAGCCAGGAAGGTGGCGGTCTAGAGGGATATGGCTACACCTTC.

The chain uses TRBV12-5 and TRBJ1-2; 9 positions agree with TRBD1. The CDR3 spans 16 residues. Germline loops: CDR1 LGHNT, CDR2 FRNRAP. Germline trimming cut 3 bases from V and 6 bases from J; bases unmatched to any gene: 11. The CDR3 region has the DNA TGTGCTAGTGGTTTAAACCCCGGGACAGGGAAGAATGGCTACACCTTC. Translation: CASGLNPGTGKNGYTF.

Here the CDR3 reads CASSLEAASSTYEQYF. The DNA of the CDR3 is TGTGCCAGCAGCTTAGAAGCGGCTAGCAGCACATACGAGCAGTACTTC. The chain has TRBV7-6 and TRBJ2-7; D is possibly TRBD2 (5 bases). Germline values: CDR1 SGHVS, CDR2 FNYEAQ. The V end lost 1 base, the J end lost 4 bases, and 17 bases lay between the germline ends. The CDR3 sequence is 16 residues long. Together with reference TRBV7-6 and TRBJ2-7, the CDR3 gives the full variable domain: GAGVSQSPRYKVTKRGQDVALRCDPISGHVSLYWYRQALGQGPEFLTYFNYEAQQDKSGLPNDRFSAERPEGSISTLTIQRTEQRDSAMYRCASSLEAASSTYEQYFGPGTRLTVT.

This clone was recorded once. CDR3 in amino acids: CASSLTSGPLEDTQYF. In DNA, the CDR3 is TGTGCCAGCAGTTTGACTAGCGGGCCCCTGGAGGATACGCAGTATTTT. This chain uses TRBV27 with TRBJ2-3; 10 bases fit TRBD2. The CDR3 sequence is 16 residues long. Germline V gene sequence: CDR1 MNHEY, CDR2 SMNVEV (reference sequence). J gave up 6 bases and V 3 bases, and 9 bases lay outside the gene matches.

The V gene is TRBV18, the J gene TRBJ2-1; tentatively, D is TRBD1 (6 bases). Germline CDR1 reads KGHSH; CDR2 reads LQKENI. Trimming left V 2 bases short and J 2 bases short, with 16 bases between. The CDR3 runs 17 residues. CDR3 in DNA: TGTGCCAGCTCACCATCGACAGGCCCTCGAACCTACAATGAGCAGTTCTTC. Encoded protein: CASSPSTGPRTYNEQFF.

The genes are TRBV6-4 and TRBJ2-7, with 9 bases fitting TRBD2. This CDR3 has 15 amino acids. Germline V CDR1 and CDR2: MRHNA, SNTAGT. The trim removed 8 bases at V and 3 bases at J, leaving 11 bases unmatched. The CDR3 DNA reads TGTGCCAGCGCCAACGGGACTAGCTTTTGCTACGAGCAGTACTTC. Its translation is CASANGTSFCYEQYF.

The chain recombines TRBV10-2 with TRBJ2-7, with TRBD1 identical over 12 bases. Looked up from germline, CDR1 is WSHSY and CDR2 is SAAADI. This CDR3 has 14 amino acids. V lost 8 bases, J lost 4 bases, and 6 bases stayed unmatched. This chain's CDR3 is CASSGTGGFYEQYF. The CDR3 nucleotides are TGCGCCAGCTCCGGGACAGGGGGCTTTTACGAGCAGTACTTC.

The chain's CDR3 is CASSPEPQYF. The CDR3 DNA is TGTGCCAGCAGCCCGGAGCCCCAGTACTTC. The V call is TRBV7-9, the J call TRBJ2-5; unclear D gene. V was clipped by 5 bases and J by 9 bases, with 7 bases between them. The CDR3 sequence is 10 residues long. Germline V gene lookup returns CDR1 SEHNR and CDR2 FQNEAQ (reference sequence). Complete variable domain (other parts from reference TRBV7-9 and TRBJ2-5): DTGVSQNPRHKITKRGQNVTFRCDPISEHNRLYWYRQTLGQGPEFLTYFQNEAQLEKSRLLSDRFSAERPKGSFSTLEIQRTEQGDSAMYLCASSPEPQYFGPGTRLLVL.

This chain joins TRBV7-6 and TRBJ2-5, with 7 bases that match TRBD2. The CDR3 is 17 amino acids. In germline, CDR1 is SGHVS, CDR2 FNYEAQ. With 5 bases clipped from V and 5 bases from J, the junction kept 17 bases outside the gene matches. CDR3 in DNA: TGTGCCAGCAGCCTACTAGGCCTAGCGGCGGAGTTTGAGACCCAGTACTTC. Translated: CASSLLGLAAEFETQYF.

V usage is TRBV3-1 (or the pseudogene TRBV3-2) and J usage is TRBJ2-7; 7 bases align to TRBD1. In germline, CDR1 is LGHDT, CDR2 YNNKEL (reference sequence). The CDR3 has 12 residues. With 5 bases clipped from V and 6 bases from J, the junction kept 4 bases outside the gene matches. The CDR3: CASSWDSGEQYF. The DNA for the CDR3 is TGTGCCAGCAGCTGGGACAGCGGCGAGCAGTACTTC.

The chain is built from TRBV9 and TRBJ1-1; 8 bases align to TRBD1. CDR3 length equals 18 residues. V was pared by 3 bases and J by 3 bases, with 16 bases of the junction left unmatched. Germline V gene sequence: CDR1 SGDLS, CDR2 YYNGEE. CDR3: CASSALSSGGALDTEAFF. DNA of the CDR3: TGTGCCAGCAGCGCCTTGAGCTCAGGGGGCGCCTTGGACACTGAAGCTTTCTTT.